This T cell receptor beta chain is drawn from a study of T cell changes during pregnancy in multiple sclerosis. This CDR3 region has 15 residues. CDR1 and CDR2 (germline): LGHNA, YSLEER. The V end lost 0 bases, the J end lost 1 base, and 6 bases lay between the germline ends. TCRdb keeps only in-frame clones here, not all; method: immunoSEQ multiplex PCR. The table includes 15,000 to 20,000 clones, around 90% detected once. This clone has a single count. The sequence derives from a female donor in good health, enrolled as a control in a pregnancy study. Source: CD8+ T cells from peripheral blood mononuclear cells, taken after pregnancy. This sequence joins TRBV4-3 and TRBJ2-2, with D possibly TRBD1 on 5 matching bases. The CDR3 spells CASSQDRVNTGELFF. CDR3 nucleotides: TGCGCCAGCAGCCAAGACAGGGTGAACACCGGGGAGCTGTTTTTT.